This TCR beta chain was observed in a study of shared clonotypes between healthy human individuals. Of note for this clone: Its antigen is currently unknown.

This CDR3 is 15 amino acids long. CDR1 and CDR2 (germline): SGHDT, YYEEEE. V lost 2 bases and J 5 bases, leaving 16 bases between the germline ends. Positive CCR7 selection of CD45RO-negative cells yielded the naive CD8 cells, and terminally differentiated effector memory CD45RA+ cells were excluded. Study-level findings and limits: Relative to memory subsets, naive subsets generally showed larger estimated richness.

Profiling relied on immunoSEQ multiplex PCR, and the TCRdb table lists in-frame clones only, not all of them. The data show millions of clones, roughly 94% seen once. This sequence originates from a young man in good health. Sequencing used naive CD8+ T cells sorted from blood. The chain has TRBV5-6 and TRBJ2-5; D is possibly TRBD1 (6 bases). Here the CDR3 DNA reads TGTGCCAGCAGCTTTCCAGGACAGATAAGGGAGACCCAGTACTTC. It specifies CASSFPGQIRETQYF.